The clone carrying this T cell receptor (beta chain) was seen more than once but under ten times. Its antigen is not known. It was 5'RACE with constant-segment primers that produced the TCR alpha and TCR beta cDNA libraries, which carried sample barcodes and UMIs. Via MiXCR, TCRdb re-called the 5' RACE reads, giving one row per CDR3 protein. The repertoire holds under 300,000 distinct CDR3 sequences, with approximately 7.6% as singletons. This sample was taken from a study of T-cell memory formation after mild COVID-19. Findings of the study overall: Still unconfirmed is whether the second-wave clones peaking on day 37 recognized SARS-CoV-2.

Sequencing was carried out using PBMCs or a T cell subset sorted from them (not recorded which). The receptor was isolated from a man between 18 and 35 years old who had mild COVID-19 (a few samples of this study predate the infection). Cell type and time point are not known.

The CDR3, as DNA: TGCAGCGTTGCCCCCGGGACTAGCGGGGGGGCCTACAATGAGCAGTTCTTC. Translation: CSVAPGTSGGAYNEQFF. The chain carries TRBV29-1 and TRBJ2-1; 16 positions match TRBD2. Germline trimming cut 4 bases from V and 2 bases from J; bases unmatched to any gene: 5. CDR3 size: 17 residues. Germline lookup yields CDR1 SQVTM and CDR2 ANQGSEA.